This T cell receptor beta chain was recorded in a study of tumor-infiltrating lymphocytes in primary liver carcinoma. About this clonotype: Given the absence of the conserved phenylalanine or tryptophan at the CDR3 end, a read error is likely. The DNA is omitted, as the CDR3 cannot be located on it reliably, and the CDR3 follows TCRdb's listing.

Germline CDR1 is SGHAT and CDR2 is FQNNGV. The CDR3 length is 15 residues, termini included. From approximately 0.5 ug of total RNA, TCR beta-specific cDNA was reverse-transcribed using a constant-region primer. The TCR beta library was amplified through three nested multiplex PCR rounds in a modified ARM-PCR procedure. Two initial PCR rounds of around 10 cycles each paired TRBV1-TRBV30 forward primers with a C-beta reverse primer. Via MiXCR, TCRdb re-called the multiplex PCR reads, giving one row per CDR3 protein. Of about 78,000 distinct CDR3 sequences listed, 71% are singletons. The study co-extracted DNA and RNA from roughly 20-30 mg of unsorted bulk tissue. These patients lived with chronic HBV infection and had never been treated.

The gene calls are TRBV11-2 and TRBJ2-2; TRBD2, the table's D call, was not compared with the DNA. The sequenced material came from liver tumor tissue from sampling region 4. As for subset: tumor region T4, right-lateral pole. The receptor's source is a woman aged 55-75 years with primary liver carcinoma and hepatitis B virus infection. This CDR3 is CASSPPQGPTGELLY.